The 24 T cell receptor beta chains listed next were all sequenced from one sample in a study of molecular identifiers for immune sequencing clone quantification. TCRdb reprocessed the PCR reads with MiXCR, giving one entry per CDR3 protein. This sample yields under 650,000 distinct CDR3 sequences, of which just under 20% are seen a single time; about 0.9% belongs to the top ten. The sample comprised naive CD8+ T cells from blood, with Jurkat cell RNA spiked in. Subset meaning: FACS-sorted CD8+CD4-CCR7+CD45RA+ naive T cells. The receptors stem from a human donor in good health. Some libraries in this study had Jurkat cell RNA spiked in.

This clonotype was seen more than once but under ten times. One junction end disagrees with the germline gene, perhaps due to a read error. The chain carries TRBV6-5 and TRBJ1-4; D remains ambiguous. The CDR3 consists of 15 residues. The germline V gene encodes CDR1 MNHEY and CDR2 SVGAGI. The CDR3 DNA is TGTGCCAGCAGTTTGACCACAGCAACTAGTGAAAAACTGTTTTTT. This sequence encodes CASSLTTATSEKLFF.

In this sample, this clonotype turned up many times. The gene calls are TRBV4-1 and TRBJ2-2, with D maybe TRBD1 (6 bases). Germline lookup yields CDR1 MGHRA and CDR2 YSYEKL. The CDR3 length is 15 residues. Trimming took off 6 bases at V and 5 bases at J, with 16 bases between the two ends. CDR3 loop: CASRLKDRATGELFF. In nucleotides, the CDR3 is TGCGCCAGCAGACTTAAGGACAGAGCAACCGGGGAGCTGTTTTTT.

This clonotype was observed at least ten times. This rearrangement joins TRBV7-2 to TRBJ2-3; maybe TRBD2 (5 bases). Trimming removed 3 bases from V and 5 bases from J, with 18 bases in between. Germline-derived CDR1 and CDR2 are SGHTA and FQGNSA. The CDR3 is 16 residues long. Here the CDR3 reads CASSFGVSGGVDTQYF. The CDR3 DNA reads TGTGCCAGCAGCTTCGGGGTGTCAGGAGGTGTAGATACGCAGTATTTT. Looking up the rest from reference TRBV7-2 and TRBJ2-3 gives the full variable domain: GAGVSQSPSNKVTEKGKDVELRCDPISGHTALYWYRQSLGQGLEFLIYFQGNSAPDKSGLPSDRFSAERTGGSVSTLTIQRTQQEDSAVYLCASSFGVSGGVDTQYFGPGTRLTVL.

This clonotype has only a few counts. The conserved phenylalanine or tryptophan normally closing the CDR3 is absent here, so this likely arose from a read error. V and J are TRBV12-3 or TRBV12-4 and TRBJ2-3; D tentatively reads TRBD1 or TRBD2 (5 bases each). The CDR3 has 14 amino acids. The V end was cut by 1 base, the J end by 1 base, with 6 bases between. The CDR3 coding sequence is TGTGCCAGCAGTTTAGGAGGGGGCACAGATACGCAGTATCTT. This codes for CASSLGGGTDTQYL.

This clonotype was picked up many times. CDR3 in amino acids: CASRPGQGSSGANVLTF. The CDR3 DNA is TGTGCCAGCAGACCCGGACAGGGCTCCTCTGGGGCCAACGTCCTGACTTTC. The rearrangement uses TRBV12-3 or TRBV12-4 and TRBJ2-6, with TRBD1 matching 8 bases. The junction had 7 bases not matched to a gene; V was cut back by 6 bases and J by 0 bases. The CDR3 has 17 amino acids.

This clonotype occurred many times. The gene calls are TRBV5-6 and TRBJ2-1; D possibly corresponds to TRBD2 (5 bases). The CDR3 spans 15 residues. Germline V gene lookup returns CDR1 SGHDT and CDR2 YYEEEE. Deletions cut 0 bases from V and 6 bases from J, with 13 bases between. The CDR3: CASSLVRDASNEQFF. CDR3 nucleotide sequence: TGTGCCAGCAGCTTGGTTCGGGATGCGTCCAATGAGCAGTTCTTC.

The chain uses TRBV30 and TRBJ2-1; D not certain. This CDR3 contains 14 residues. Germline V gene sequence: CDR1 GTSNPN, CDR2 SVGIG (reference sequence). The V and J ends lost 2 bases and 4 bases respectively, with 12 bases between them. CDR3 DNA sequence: TGTGCCTGGAGTTTAGAGATGGGGTACAATGAGCAGTTCTTC. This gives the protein CAWSLEMGYNEQFF.

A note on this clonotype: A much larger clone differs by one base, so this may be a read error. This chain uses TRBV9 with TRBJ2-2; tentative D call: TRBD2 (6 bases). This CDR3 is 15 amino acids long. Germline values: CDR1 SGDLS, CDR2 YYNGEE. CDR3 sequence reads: CASTWGDGATGGLFF. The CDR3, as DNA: TGTGCCAGCACCTGGGGGGATGGGGCGACCGGGGGGCTGTTTTTT.

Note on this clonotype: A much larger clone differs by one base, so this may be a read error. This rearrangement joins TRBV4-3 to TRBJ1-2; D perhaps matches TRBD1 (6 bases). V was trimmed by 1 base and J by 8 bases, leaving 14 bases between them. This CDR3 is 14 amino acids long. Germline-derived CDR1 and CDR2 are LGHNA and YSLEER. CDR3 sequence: CASSQGTGIRGYTF. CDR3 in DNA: TGCGCCAGCAGCCAAGGAACAGGGATTAGGGGCTACACCTTC.

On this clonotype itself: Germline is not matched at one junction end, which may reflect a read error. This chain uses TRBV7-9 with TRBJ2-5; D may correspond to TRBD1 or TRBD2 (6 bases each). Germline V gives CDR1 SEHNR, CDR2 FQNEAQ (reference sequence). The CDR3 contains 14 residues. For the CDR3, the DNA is TGTGCCGGCAGCTCCCCTTCGGGGGCTGAGACCCAGTACTTC. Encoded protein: CAGSSPSGAETQYF.

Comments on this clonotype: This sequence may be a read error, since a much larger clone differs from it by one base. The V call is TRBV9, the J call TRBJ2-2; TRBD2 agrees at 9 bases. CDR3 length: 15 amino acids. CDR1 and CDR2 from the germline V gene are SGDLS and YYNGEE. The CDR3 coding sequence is TGTGCCAGCAGCGTTTCTAGCGGGGACACCCGGGAGCTGTTTTTT. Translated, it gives CASSVSSGDTRELFF.

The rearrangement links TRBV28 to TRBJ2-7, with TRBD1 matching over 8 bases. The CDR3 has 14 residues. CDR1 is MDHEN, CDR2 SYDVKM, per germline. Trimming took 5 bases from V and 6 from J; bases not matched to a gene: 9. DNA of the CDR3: TGTGCCAGCAGTCTCGGACAGGGTCCCTGCGAGCAGTACTTC. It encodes CASSLGQGPCEQYF. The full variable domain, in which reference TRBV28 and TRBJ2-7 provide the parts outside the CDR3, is DVKVTQSSRYLVKRTGEKVFLECVQDMDHENMFWYRQDPGLGLRLIYFSYDVKMKEKGDIPEGYSVSREKKERFSLILESASTNQTSMYLCASSLGQGPCEQYFGPGTRLTVT.

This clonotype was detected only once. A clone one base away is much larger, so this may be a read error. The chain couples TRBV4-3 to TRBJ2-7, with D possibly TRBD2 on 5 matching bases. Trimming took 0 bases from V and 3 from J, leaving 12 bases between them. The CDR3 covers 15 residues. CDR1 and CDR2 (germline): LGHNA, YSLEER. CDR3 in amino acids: CASSQDPFSVYEQYF. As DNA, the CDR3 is TGCGCCAGCAGCCAAGATCCCTTTAGCGTCTACGAGCAGTACTTC.

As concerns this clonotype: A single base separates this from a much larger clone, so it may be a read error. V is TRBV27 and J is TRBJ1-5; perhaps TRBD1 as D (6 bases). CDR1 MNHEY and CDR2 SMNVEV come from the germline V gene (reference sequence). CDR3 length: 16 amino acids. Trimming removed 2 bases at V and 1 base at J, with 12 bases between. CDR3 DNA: TGTGCCAGCAGTTTAATGGGACACTTAAGCAATCAGCCCCAGCATTTT. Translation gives CASSLMGHLSNQPQHF.

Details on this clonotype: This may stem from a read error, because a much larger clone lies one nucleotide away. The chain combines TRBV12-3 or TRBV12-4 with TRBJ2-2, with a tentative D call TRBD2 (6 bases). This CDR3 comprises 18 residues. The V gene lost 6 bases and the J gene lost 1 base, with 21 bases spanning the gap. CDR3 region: CASRNMGGPAMNTGELFF. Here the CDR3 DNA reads TGTGCCAGCAGAAATATGGGGGGACCAGCGATGAACACCGGGGAGCTGTTTTTT.

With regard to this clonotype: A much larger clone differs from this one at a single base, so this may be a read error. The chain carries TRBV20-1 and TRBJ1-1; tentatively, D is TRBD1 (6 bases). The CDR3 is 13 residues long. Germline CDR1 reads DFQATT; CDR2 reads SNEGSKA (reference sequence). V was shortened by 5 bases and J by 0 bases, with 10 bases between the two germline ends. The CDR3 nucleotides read TGCAGTGCTGGGGGGACATTGAACACTGAAGCTTTCTTT. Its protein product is CSAGGTLNTEAFF.

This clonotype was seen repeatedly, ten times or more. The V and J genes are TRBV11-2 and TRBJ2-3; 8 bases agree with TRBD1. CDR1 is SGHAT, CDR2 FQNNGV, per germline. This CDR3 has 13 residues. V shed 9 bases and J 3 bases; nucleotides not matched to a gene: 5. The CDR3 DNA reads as TGTGCCAGTGGGACAGGATATACAGATACGCAGTATTTT. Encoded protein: CASGTGYTDTQYF.

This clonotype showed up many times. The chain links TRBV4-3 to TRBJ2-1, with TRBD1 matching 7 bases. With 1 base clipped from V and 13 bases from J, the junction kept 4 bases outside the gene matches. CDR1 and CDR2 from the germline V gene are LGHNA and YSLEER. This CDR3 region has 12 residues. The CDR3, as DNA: TGCGCCAGCAGCCAAGGAGGGGGCTTACAGTTCTTC. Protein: CASSQGGGLQFF.

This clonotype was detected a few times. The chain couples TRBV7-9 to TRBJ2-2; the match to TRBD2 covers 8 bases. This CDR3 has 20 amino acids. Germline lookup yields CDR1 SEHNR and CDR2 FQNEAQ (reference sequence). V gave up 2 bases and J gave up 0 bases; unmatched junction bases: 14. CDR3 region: CASSLFIGLAGPANTGELFF. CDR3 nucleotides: TGTGCCAGCAGCTTATTTATTGGGCTAGCGGGTCCAGCGAACACCGGGGAGCTGTTTTTT.

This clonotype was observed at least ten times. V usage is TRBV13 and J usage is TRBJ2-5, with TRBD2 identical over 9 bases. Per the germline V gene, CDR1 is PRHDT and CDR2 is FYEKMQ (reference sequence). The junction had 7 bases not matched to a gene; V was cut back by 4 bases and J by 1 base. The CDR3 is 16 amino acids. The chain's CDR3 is CASSSIAGAFQETQYF. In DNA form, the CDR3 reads TGTGCCAGCAGCTCGATAGCGGGGGCCTTCCAAGAGACCCAGTACTTC.

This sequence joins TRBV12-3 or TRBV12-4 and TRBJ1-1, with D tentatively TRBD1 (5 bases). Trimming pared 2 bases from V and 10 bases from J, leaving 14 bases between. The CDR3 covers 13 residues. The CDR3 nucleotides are TGTGCCAGCAGTTTACCGGGTGCCCAGGGAGCTTTCTTT. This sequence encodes CASSLPGAQGAFF.

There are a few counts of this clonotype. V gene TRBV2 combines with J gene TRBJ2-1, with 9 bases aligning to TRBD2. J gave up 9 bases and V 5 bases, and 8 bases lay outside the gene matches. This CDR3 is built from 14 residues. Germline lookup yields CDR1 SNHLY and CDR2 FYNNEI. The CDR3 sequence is CASSWASGMVEQFF. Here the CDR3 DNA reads TGTGCCAGCAGTTGGGCTAGCGGGATGGTTGAGCAGTTCTTC.

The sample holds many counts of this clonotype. The CDR3 DNA is TGTGCCTGGGAACGACAGGGCTCCTACGAGCAGTACTTC. This encodes CAWERQGSYEQYF. J is TRBJ2-7 and V is TRBV30, with 7 bases aligning to TRBD1. The CDR3 has 13 residues. The ends lost 5 bases at V and 0 bases at J; junction bases unmatched: 4. Germline V lookup: CDR1 GTSNPN, CDR2 SVGIG (reference sequence).

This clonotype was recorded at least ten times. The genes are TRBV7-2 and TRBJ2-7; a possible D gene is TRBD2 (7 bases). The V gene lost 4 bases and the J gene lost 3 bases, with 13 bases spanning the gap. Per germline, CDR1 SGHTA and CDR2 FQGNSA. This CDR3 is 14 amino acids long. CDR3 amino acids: CASSSAGQLYEQYF. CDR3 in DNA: TGTGCCAGCAGCTCAGCGGGACAACTCTACGAGCAGTACTTC.